This TCR beta chain emerged from a study of cytomegalovirus exposure and HLA in healthy donors. Only a few counts were recorded for this clone. Primers: 60 Vbeta forward and 13 Jbeta reverse. Assay used: immunoSEQ multiplex PCR; TCRdb lists only in-frame clones, some missing. The sample consists of some 140,000 clones, roughly 9% of them appearing once. Material: PBMCs. This receptor was obtained from a woman between 35 and 50 years old in good health and CMV-seropositive.

The CDR3: CASSLNTYTGELFF. CDR3 nucleotides: TGTGCCAGCAGCCTAAACACGTACACCGGGGAGCTGTTTTTT. This sequence joins TRBV14 and TRBJ2-2; D call uncertain. Germline CDR1 reads SGHDN; CDR2 reads FVKESK. CDR3 length: 14 residues. V lost 4 bases to trimming and J lost 3 bases, with 9 bases between them.